This TCR beta chain is drawn from a study of cytotoxic CD8 clonotypes in ibrutinib-treated CLL. Whole-study context: After median around 68 months, around 15 stayed in remission, approximately twelve progressed; responses roughly 25 partial, 2 complete.

The table came from immunoSEQ multiplex PCR; TCRdb's copy has only in-frame clones and leaves some out. Of 40,000 to 50,000 clones in the sample, 50% to 65% were seen once. V was shortened by 5 bases and J by 4 bases, with 7 bases between the two germline ends. Germline V lookup: CDR1 SGHVS, CDR2 FQNEAQ. The CDR3 has 12 residues. The rearrangement uses TRBV7-8 and TRBJ2-3; D call uncertain. The sequencing here drew on PBMCs, taken after 24 months of ibrutinib treatment. This receptor was obtained from a human donor with chronic lymphocytic leukemia. This CDR3 reads CASSLPPDTQYF. The CDR3 DNA follows: TGTGCCAGCAGCCTCCCTCCAGATACGCAGTATTTT.